The source of this T cell receptor beta chain is a study of CD4+ T cells in melanoma (dated by TCRdb to between 2021 and 2024). Turning to the overall study: The study investigated neoantigen-specific CD4+ T cells in human melanoma. General conclusions and limits of the study: Neoantigen-specific CD4+ T cells were reported to be correlated with the function of CD8+ T cells, macrophages and B cells. Diverse differentiation states were reported to be shown by neoantigen-specific CD4+ T cells in melanoma.

The library was prepared using the immunoSEQ multiplex PCR assay. Not all clones reach the TCRdb copy of this immuneACCESS table, which keeps in-frame sequences only. Checked studies attribute under half of the gap to unresolved V genes and leave the rest unexplained. A total of about 22,000 clones appear in this sample, around 80% of them only once. 3.5% to 4% of the sample is in the top ten clones. The CDR3 runs 15 amino acids, cysteine and phenylalanine included. Only CDR3 DNA is held: 45 bases, read in frame from base 1. CDR1 and CDR2 (SQVTM, ANQGSEA) derive from the germline V gene. The donors were people with melanoma. As regards this clone: The target of this receptor is not known. Base-call qualities are not available, and no considerably larger clone is one nucleotide away.

Sequencing used cells from a culture (not recorded whether cultured in vitro). The chain uses TRBV29-1 and TRBJ2-7, with no D gene named confidently. The receptor comes from a human donor with melanoma. The nucleotide sequence is TGCAGGTTCTCCCCACATCCAGAGAGCTCCTACGAGCAGTACTTC. Translated, this gives CRFSPHPESSYEQYF.